This T cell receptor beta chain was profiled in a study of blood T cell repertoires in COVID-19. Turning to the study itself: In each case, the material was cDNA or gDNA derived from T cells, B-cell-depleted T cells, or PBMCs.

Assignment of participants to cohorts was predicated upon participant-reported clinical history. Under the authors' procedure: By means of reference gene primer amplification, nucleated cell counts were estimated. Profiled with immunoSEQ multiplex PCR; TCRdb holds only in-frame clones, not every one. V, J and clone size derive from that table, while D and trimming were established from the DNA sequence. Among approximately 240,000 clones listed, approximately 90% were seen once. This receptor was identified in a woman between 18 and 29 years old who had recovered from COVID-19. Sample: PBMCs or T cells enriched from blood (not recorded which).

CDR3 amino acids: CSAPRTAGYTF. In DNA form, the CDR3 reads TGCAGTGCTCCCCGTACCGCGGGGTACACCTTC. The chain joins TRBV20-1 to TRBJ1-2; no clear D gene. V was shortened by 5 bases and J by 11 bases, with 15 bases between the two germline ends. The CDR3 runs to 11 residues. Germline CDR1 is DFQATT and CDR2 is SNEGSKA (reference sequence).